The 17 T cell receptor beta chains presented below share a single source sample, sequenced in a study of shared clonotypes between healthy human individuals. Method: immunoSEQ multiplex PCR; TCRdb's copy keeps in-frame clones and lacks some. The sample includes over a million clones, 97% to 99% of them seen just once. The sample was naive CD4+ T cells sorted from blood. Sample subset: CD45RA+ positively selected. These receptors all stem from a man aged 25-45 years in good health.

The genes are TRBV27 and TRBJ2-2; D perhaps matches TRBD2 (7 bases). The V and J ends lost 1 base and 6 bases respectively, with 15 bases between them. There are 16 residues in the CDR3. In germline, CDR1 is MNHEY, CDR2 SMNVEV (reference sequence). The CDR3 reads CASSLLGGRGAGELFF. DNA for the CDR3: TGTGCCAGCAGTTTATTGGGGGGGCGGGGCGCCGGGGAGCTGTTTTTT.

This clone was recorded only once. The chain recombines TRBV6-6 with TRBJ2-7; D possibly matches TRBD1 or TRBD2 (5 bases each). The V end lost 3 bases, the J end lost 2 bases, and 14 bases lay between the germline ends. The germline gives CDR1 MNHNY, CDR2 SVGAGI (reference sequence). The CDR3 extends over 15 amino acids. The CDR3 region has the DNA TGTGCCAGCAGTTATACGGACGGGGCCGCCTACGAGCAGTACTTC. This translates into CASSYTDGAAYEQYF.

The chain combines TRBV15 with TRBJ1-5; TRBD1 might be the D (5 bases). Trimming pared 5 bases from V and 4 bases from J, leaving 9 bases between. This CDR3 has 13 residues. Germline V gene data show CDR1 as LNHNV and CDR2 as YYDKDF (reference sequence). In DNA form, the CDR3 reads TGTGCCACCAGCGGCACAGGTAATCAGCCCCAGCATTTT. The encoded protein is CATSGTGNQPQHF.

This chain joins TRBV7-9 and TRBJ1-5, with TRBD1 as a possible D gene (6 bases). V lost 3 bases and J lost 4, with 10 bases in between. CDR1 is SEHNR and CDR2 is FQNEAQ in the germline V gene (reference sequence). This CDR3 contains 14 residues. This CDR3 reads CASSFDRTNQPQHF. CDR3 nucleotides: TGTGCCAGCAGCTTTGACAGGACGAATCAGCCCCAGCATTTT.

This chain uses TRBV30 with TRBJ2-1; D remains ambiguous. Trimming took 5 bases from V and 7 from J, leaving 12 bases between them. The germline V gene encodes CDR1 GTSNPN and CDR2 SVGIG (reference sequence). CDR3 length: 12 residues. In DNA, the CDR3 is TGTGCCTGGGCCAGCCAGTTTAATGAGCAGTTCTTC. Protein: CAWASQFNEQFF.

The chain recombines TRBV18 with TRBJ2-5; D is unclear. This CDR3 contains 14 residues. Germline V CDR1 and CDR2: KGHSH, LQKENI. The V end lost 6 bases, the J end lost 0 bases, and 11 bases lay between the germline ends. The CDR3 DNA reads TGTGCCAGCTCCCCTTGGGAATACCAAGAGACCCAGTACTTC. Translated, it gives CASSPWEYQETQYF.

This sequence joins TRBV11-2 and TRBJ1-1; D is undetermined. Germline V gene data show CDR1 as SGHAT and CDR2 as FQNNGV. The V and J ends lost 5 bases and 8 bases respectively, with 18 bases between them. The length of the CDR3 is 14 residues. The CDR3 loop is CASSRALPPGEAFF. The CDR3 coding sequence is TGTGCCAGCAGCCGGGCTCTTCCCCCAGGAGAAGCTTTCTTT.

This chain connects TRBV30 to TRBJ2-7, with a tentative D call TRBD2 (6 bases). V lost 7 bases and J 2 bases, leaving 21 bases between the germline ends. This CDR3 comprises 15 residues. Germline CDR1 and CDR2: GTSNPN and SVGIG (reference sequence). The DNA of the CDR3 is TGTGCCTCCCGCCCTATAGGCGGGAACGCCTACGAGCAGTACTTC. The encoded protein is CASRPIGGNAYEQYF. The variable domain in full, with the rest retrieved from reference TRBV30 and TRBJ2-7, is SQTIHQWPATLVQPVGSPLSLECTVEGTSNPNLYWYRQAAGRGLQLLFYSVGIGQISSEVPQNLSASRPQDRQFILSSKKLLLSDSGFYLCASRPIGGNAYEQYFGPGTRLTVT.

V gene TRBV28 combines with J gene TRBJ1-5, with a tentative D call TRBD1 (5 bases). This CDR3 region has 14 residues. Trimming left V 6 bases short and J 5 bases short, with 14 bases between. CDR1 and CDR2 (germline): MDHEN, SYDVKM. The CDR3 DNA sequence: TGTGCCAGCAGCTCTGCAGGGAGACATCAGCCCCAGCATTTT. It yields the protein CASSSAGRHQPQHF.

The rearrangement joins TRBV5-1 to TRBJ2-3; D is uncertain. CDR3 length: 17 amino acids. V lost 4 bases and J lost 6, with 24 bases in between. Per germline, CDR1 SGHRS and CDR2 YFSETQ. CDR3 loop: CASSPTRPAPGWDTQYF. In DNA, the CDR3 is TGCGCCAGCAGCCCTACCCGACCGGCCCCCGGGTGGGATACGCAGTATTTT.

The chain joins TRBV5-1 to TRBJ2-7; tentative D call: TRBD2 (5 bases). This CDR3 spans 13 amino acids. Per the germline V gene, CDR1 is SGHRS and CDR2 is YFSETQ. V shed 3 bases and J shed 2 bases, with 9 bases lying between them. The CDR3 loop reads CASSYDGTYEQYF. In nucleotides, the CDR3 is TGCGCCAGCAGCTACGACGGGACCTACGAGCAGTACTTC.

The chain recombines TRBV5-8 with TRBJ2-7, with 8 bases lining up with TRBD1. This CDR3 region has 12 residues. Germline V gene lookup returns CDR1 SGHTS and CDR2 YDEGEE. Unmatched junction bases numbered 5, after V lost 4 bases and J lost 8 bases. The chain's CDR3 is CASSPGQGKQYF. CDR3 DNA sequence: TGTGCCAGCAGCCCTGGACAGGGAAAGCAGTACTTC.

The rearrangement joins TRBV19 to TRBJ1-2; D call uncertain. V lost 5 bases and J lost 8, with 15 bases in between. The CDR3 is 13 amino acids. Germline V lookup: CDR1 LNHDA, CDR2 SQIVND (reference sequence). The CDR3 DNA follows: TGTGCCAGTAGTCAACCGGGAGCTGTGGGCTACACCTTC. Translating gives CASSQPGAVGYTF. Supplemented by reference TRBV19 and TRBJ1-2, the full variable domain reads DGGITQSPKYLFRKEGQNVTLSCEQNLNHDAMYWYRQDPGQGLRLIYYSQIVNDFQKGDIAEGYSVSREKKESFPLTVTSAQKNPTAFYLCASSQPGAVGYTFGSGTRLTVV.

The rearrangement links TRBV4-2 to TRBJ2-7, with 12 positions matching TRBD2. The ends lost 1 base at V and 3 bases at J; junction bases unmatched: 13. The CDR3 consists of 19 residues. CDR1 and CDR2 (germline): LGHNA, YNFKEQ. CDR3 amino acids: CASSQVGLAGGPGDYEQYF. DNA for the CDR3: TGTGCCAGCAGCCAAGTTGGTCTAGCGGGAGGGCCCGGAGACTACGAGCAGTACTTC.

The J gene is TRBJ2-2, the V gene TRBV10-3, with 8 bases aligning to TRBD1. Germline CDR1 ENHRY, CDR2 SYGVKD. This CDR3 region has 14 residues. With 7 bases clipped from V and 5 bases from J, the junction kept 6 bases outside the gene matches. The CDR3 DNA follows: TGTGCCATCATGTCGGGACAGGAAACCGGGGAGCTGTTTTTT. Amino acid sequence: CAIMSGQETGELFF.

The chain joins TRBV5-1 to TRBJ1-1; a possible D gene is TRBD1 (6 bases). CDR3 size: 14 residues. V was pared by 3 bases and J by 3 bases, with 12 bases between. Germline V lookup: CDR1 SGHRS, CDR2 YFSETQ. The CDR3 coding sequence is TGCGCCAGCAGCTGGGGGCAGGGAGACACTGAAGCTTTCTTT. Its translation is CASSWGQGDTEAFF.

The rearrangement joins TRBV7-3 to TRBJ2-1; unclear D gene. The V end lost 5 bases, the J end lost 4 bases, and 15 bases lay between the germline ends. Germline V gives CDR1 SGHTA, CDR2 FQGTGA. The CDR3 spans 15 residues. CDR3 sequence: CASSPLPGPYNEQFF. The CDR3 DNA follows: TGTGCCAGCAGCCCTCTCCCGGGCCCTTACAATGAGCAGTTCTTC.